The T cell receptor (beta chain) described here comes from a study of blood T cell repertoires in COVID-19. Study background: The origin of the acute and convalescent COVID-19 samples was the United States, Italy and Spain. Sample material is recorded as cDNA or gDNA derived from T cells, B-cell-depleted T cells, or PBMCs.

As handled by the study authors: Reference gene primer amplification gave nucleated cell count estimates. Clones were sequenced by immunoSEQ multiplex PCR, and TCRdb holds only the in-frame ones, with some missing. The DNA was the basis for D and trimming; V, J and clone size are from that table. The data hold 200,000 to 300,000 clones, with around 90% observed a single time. Trimming took 0 bases from V and 4 from J, leaving 5 bases between them. The CDR3 sequence is 12 residues long. Germline CDR1 SGHKS, CDR2 YYEKEE (reference sequence). The sequence was collected from a human donor in a cohort sampled during active COVID-19. Sequenced: peripheral blood. V usage is TRBV5-5 and J usage is TRBJ2-7; no clear D gene. The CDR3 nucleotides are TGTGCCAGCAGCTTGGTCAGGTACGAGCAGTACTTC. Protein: CASSLVRYEQYF.